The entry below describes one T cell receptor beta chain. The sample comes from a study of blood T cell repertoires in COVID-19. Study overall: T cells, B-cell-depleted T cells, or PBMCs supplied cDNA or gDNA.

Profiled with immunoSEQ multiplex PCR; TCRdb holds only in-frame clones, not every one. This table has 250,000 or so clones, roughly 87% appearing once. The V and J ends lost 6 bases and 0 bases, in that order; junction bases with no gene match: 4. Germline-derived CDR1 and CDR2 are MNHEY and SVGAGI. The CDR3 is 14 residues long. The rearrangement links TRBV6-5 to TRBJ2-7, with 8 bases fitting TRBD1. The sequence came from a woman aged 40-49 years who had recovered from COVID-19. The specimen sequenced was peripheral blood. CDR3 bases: TGTGCCAGCAGCCCGGGACAGGTCTCCTACGAGCAGTACTTC. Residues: CASSPGQVSYEQYF.